This is a list of T cell receptor beta chains from one sample in a study of blood T cell repertoires in COVID-19. The method was immunoSEQ multiplex PCR; TCRdb's version includes in-frame clones alone and lacks a portion of them. The sample holds roughly 180,000 clones, 70% to 90% seen once. Source material: peripheral blood. Source of these receptors: a man aged 40-49 years who had recovered from COVID-19. The CDR3 runs from the conserved cysteine through the conserved F or W. A D gene is named only where the DNA matches it firmly. Some rows mark clone size as missing; the rest say once, few, many or name a class of expanded clone.

V: TRBV29-1; J: TRBJ2-2; size: .; D: .; CDR3: CSVGSEGGGELFF; DNA: TGCAGCGTTGGGTCCGAGGGAGGCGGGGAGCTGTTTTTT
V: TRBV7-6; J: TRBJ2-7; size: .; D: .; CDR3: CASSPRDNYEQYF; DNA: TGTGCCAGCAGCCCCCGGGACAACTACGAGCAGTACTTC
V: TRBV10-3; J: TRBJ2-3; size: .; D: TRBD1; CDR3: CAIMDRGTTDTQYF; DNA: TGTGCCATTATGGACAGGGGAACCACAGATACGCAGTATTTT
V: TRBV3-1/TRBV3-2; J: TRBJ2-3; size: .; D: TRBD2; CDR3: CASSQGVGTSGGRTQYF; DNA: TGTGCCAGCAGCCAAGGGGTAGGCACTAGCGGGGGTCGTACGCAGTATTTT
V: TRBV5-1; J: TRBJ1-2; size: once; D: .; CDR3: CASSAGGYGYTF; DNA: TGCGCCAGCTCCGCTGGAGGGTATGGCTACACCTTC
V: TRBV6-5; J: TRBJ2-1; size: .; D: .; CDR3: CASSTGLVLNEQFF; DNA: TGTGCCAGCAGTACTGGACTCGTCCTCAATGAGCAGTTCTTC
V: TRBV18; J: TRBJ2-7; size: .; D: TRBD2; CDR3: CASSPAGGVYEQYF; DNA: TGTGCCAGCTCACCAGCGGGAGGGGTCTACGAGCAGTACTTC
V: TRBV19; J: TRBJ2-1; size: .; D: .; CDR3: CASSISDFGLYNEQFF; DNA: TGTGCCAGTAGTATTAGCGACTTCGGCCTTTACAATGAGCAGTTCTTC
V: TRBV7-8; J: TRBJ2-7; size: .; D: .; CDR3: CASSLDWPGNSYEQYF; DNA: TGTGCCAGCAGCTTAGACTGGCCAGGCAACTCCTACGAGCAGTACTTC
V: TRBV6-1; J: TRBJ1-6; size: .; D: .; CDR3: CASSEGSMGPANSPLHF; DNA: TGTGCCAGCAGTGAAGGGTCGATGGGCCCGGCTAATTCACCCCTCCACTTT
V: TRBV13; J: TRBJ2-1; size: .; D: .; CDR3: CASSSISGPNPSNEQFF; DNA: TGTGCCAGCAGCTCGATTAGCGGACCTAACCCCTCCAATGAGCAGTTCTTC
V: TRBV5-4; J: TRBJ2-1; size: once; D: TRBD1; CDR3: CASSLGQGVNEQFF; DNA: TGTGCCAGCAGCTTGGGACAGGGGGTGAATGAGCAGTTCTTC
V: TRBV19; J: TRBJ2-4; size: few; D: TRBD2; CDR3: CASSTRWEGAGNIQYF; DNA: TGTGCCAGTAGTACTAGGTGGGAGGGCGCCGGAAACATTCAGTACTTC
V: TRBV7-9; J: TRBJ1-2; size: .; D: .; CDR3: CASSSRQDSMYGYTF; DNA: TGTGCCAGCAGTTCCCGACAGGACTCTATGTATGGCTACACCTTC
V: TRBV12-3/TRBV12-4; J: TRBJ1-1; size: .; D: .; CDR3: CASSLGDTEVFF; DNA: TGTGCCAGCAGTTTAGGAGACACTGAAGTTTTCTTT
V: TRBV18; J: TRBJ2-7; size: .; D: .; CDR3: CASSQSGDEQYF; DNA: TGTGCCAGCTCGCAATCCGGGGACGAGCAGTACTTC
V: TRBV30; J: TRBJ1-1; size: .; D: .; CDR3: CAWEPSGNTETFF; DNA: TGTGCCTGGGAACCTTCAGGGAACACTGAAACTTTCTTT
V: TRBV6-4; J: TRBJ2-5; size: .; D: TRBD2; CDR3: CASSDLGLAGFQETQYF; DNA: TGTGCCAGCAGTGACCTAGGTCTAGCGGGGTTCCAAGAGACCCAGTACTTC
V: TRBV7-9; J: TRBJ2-1; size: once; D: TRBD2; CDR3: CASSLMRNRGGIPYNEQFF; DNA: TGTGCCAGCAGCTTAATGCGGAATCGCGGGGGTATTCCCTACAATGAGCAGTTCTTC
V: TRBV5-4; J: TRBJ1-2; size: .; D: TRBD1; CDR3: CASSTGQGGLYGYTF; DNA: TGTGCCAGCAGCACCGGACAGGGCGGATTGTATGGCTACACCTTC
V: TRBV6-2/TRBV6-3; J: TRBJ1-3; size: .; D: .; CDR3: CASSIRQSGNTIYF; DNA: TGTGCCAGCAGCATAAGACAGAGCGGAAACACCATATATTTT
V: TRBV6-6; J: TRBJ2-7; size: .; D: TRBD1; CDR3: CASRTGDSSYEQYF; DNA: TGTGCCAGCAGGACCGGGGACAGCTCCTACGAGCAGTACTTC
V: TRBV6-1; J: TRBJ2-3; size: .; D: .; CDR3: CASSDAGTSTDTQYF; DNA: TGTGCCAGCAGTGATGCGGGGACCAGCACAGATACGCAGTATTTT
V: TRBV11-2; J: TRBJ2-3; size: few; D: TRBD2; CDR3: CASRSLRGRGADTQYF; DNA: TGTGCCAGCAGGAGTTTGCGCGGGAGAGGGGCAGATACGCAGTATTTT
V: TRBV6-2/TRBV6-3; J: TRBJ1-5; size: .; D: .; CDR3: CASSYGQASNQPQHF; DNA: TGTGCCAGCAGTTACGGGCAGGCTAGCAATCAGCCCCAGCATTTT
V: TRBV6-5; J: TRBJ2-3; size: .; D: TRBD2; CDR3: CASSLEGLAADTQYF; DNA: TGTGCCAGCAGTTTGGAGGGACTAGCAGCAGATACGCAGTATTTT
V: TRBV27; J: TRBJ2-7; size: .; D: TRBD2; CDR3: CASSRAGGGHSYEQYF; DNA: TGTGCCAGCAGCAGAGCGGGGGGAGGTCACTCCTACGAGCAGTACTTC
V: TRBV30; J: TRBJ2-7; size: .; D: .; CDR3: CAWGTGNGYEQYF; DNA: TGTGCCTGGGGAACAGGGAACGGCTACGAGCAGTACTTC
V: TRBV6-4; J: TRBJ2-1; size: .; D: TRBD2; CDR3: CASRGLAGEDEQFF; DNA: TGTGCCAGCAGGGGACTAGCGGGAGAAGATGAGCAGTTCTTC
V: TRBV6-1; J: TRBJ2-4; size: .; D: TRBD1; CDR3: CASSESWTGGFVQYF; DNA: TGTGCCAGCAGTGAATCTTGGACAGGGGGTTTTGTTCAGTACTTC
V: TRBV2; J: TRBJ1-4; size: .; D: .; CDR3: CATEGGPHSDTNEKLFF; DNA: TGTGCCACCGAGGGAGGCCCGCATTCCGATACTAATGAAAAACTGTTTTTT
V: TRBV24-1; J: TRBJ2-2; size: .; D: .; CDR3: CATSDLHGELFF; DNA: TGTGCCACCAGTGATTTGCATGGGGAGCTGTTTTTT
V: TRBV11-2; J: TRBJ1-2; size: .; D: .; CDR3: CASSLGTDGYTF; DNA: TGTGCCAGCAGCTTAGGGACAGATGGCTACACCTTC
V: TRBV15; J: TRBJ2-5; size: .; D: TRBD2; CDR3: CATSRDTGGAETQYF; DNA: TGTGCCACCAGCAGAGATACCGGGGGGGCGGAGACCCAGTACTTC
V: TRBV4-1; J: TRBJ2-5; size: .; D: .; CDR3: CASSQENKETQYF; DNA: TGCGCCAGCAGCCAAGAGAACAAAGAGACCCAGTACTTC
V: TRBV14; J: TRBJ2-1; size: .; D: .; CDR3: CASSLLLGQSLYNEQFF; DNA: TGTGCCAGCAGCCTACTTCTGGGGCAGAGCCTCTACAATGAGCAGTTCTTC
V: TRBV28; J: TRBJ1-1; size: .; D: .; CDR3: CASHGNTEAFF; DNA: TGTGCCAGCCACGGGAACACTGAAGCTTTCTTT
V: TRBV24-1; J: TRBJ2-5; size: .; D: .; CDR3: CATSSFGETQYF; DNA: TGTGCCACCTCTAGCTTCGGAGAGACCCAGTACTTC
V: TRBV27; J: TRBJ2-7; size: once; D: .; CDR3: CASSPPGSYEQYF; DNA: TGTGCCAGCAGTCCCCCGGGCTCCTACGAGCAGTACTTC
V: TRBV30; J: TRBJ2-2; size: once; D: .; CDR3: CAWSAGLGTGELFF; DNA: TGTGCCTGGAGTGCGGGATTAGGCACCGGGGAGCTGTTTTTT